Given below is one T cell receptor (beta chain) in context. Its antigen is not known. Sequencing ends 3 residues short of the CDR3 end; the germline J gene provides the rest. The sample belongs to a study of T cells in women clearing cervical HPV infection. Study-level information: Cases were women with histologically confirmed HPV16-related CIN3 or worse, including 2 invasive cancers.

Study-level results: Richness differences could reflect unmeasured T-cell content per sample.

V gave up 0 bases and J gave up 5 bases; unmatched junction bases: 3. This CDR3 contains 14 residues. From germline, CDR1 is GTSNPN and CDR2 SVGIG (reference sequence). Genomic DNA, averaging approximately 1,100 ng per sample, yielded TCR beta CDR3 via immunoSEQ. Method: immunoSEQ multiplex PCR; TCRdb's copy keeps in-frame clones and lacks some. This sample's clone table lists just over 20,000 clones. MY09/MY11 PCR detected cervical HPV DNA; dot-blot assigned genotypes. Material: blood buffy coat. The chain links TRBV30 to TRBJ2-1; 8 positions agree with TRBD2. This TCR derives from a woman between 18 and 69 years old with a cervical HPV16 infection that either progressed to CIN3+ or cleared (not recorded which). The CDR3 sequence: CAWSVTGGNNEQFF. The part of the CDR3 DNA that was read is TGTGCCTGGAGTGTAACGGGGGGGAACAATGAG.